The subject of this entry is one T cell receptor beta chain. Its antigen is still unknown. This entry belongs to a study of blood T cells in healthy people across ages. Study-level points and caveats: Among T cells, TCR beta diversity per million cells dropped roughly linearly as age rose.

This CDR3 is 15 amino acids long. CDR1 and CDR2 from the germline V gene are SEHNR and FQNEAQ (reference sequence). Germline trimming cut 6 bases from V and 5 bases from J; bases unmatched to any gene: 11. They isolated at least 6 million PBMCs from each sample. The second PCR ran roughly 7 to 12 cycles with a sample-barcoded 5' primer and J-beta primers. TCRdb fed the 5' RACE reads into MiXCR, producing one record per CDR3 protein. The sample includes 1.5 million to 2 million distinct CDR3 sequences, roughly 50% of them seen just once. This clonotype originated in a woman in her forties in good health. This chain uses TRBV7-9 with TRBJ2-5; 8 positions agree with TRBD2. The sample was blood. This CDR3 is CASSSREGWVETQYF. The CDR3 bases are TGTGCCAGCAGTTCTCGGGAGGGTTGGGTGGAGACCCAGTACTTC.